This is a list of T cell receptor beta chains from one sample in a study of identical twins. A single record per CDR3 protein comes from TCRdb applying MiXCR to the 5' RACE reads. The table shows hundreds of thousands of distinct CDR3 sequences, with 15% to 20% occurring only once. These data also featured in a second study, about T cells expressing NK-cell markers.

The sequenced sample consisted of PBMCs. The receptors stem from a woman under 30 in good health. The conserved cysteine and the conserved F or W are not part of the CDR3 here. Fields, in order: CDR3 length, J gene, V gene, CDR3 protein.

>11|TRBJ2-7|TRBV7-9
ASSLVFSTEQY
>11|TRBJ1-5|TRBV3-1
ASSQGPGQPQH
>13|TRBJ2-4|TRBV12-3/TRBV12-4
ASSFRTGNRDIQY
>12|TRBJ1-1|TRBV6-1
ASSATGVGTEAF
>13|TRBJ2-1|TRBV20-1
SATHSGRKYNEQF
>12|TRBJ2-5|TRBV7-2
ASSRDRGGETQY
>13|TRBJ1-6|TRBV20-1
SARMAGRDESPLH
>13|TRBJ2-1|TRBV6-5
ASSYFAGVGNEQF
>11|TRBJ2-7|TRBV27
ASSFNRGHEQY
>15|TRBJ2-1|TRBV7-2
ASSLGPSRAPRGEQF
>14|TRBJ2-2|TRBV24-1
ATSDAGLAGTGELF
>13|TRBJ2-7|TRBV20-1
SASDPGQGSHEQY
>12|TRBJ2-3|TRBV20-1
SASRTESTDTQY
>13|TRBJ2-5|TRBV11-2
ASSLQTGYQETQY
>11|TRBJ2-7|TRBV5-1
ASSFAPLYEQY
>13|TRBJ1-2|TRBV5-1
ASSFTSTEGYGYT
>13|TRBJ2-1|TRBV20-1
SAKGTSGSYNEQF
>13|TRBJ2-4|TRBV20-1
SAGTRLARGNIQY
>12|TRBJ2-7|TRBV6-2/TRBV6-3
ASSYGLAGATQY
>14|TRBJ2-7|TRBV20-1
SAWTGTSGEFVEQY
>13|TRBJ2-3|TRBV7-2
ASSFSGSFTDTQY
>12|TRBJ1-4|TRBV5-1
ASSIDRRGEKLF
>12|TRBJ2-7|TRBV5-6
ASSFWQGTYEQY
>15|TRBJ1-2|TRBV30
ACSRVFGTGSGYGYT
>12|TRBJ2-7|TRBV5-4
ASSPAGKTYEQY
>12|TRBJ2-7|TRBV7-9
ASSLAGANYEQY